This passage covers 12 T cell receptor beta chains from one sample sequenced in a study of early T cells in non-severe SARS-CoV-2 infection. Each CDR3 protein is one row after TCRdb ran MiXCR on the 5' RACE reads. Of around 58,000 distinct CDR3 sequences in the sample, roughly 8% are singletons; the top ten hold roughly a tenth. The sequencing used whole blood, collected at baseline. These receptors originate from an adult who was a healthcare worker with PCR-confirmed SARS-CoV-2 infection or an uninfected control (not recorded which).

In its sample, this clonotype was seen a few times. This chain uses TRBV30 with TRBJ1-4, with D possibly being TRBD1 (5 bases). Germline V gene lookup returns CDR1 GTSNPN and CDR2 SVGIG (reference sequence). This CDR3 contains 14 residues. Trimming stripped 1 base from V and 5 bases from J, with 11 bases between. The chain's CDR3 is CAWSASRGNEKLFF. The CDR3 nucleotides are TGTGCCTGGAGTGCCTCCCGGGGGAATGAAAAACTGTTTTTT.

The chain couples TRBV4-1 to TRBJ2-5, with unresolved D. This CDR3 spans 15 amino acids. Per the germline V gene, CDR1 is MGHRA and CDR2 is YSYEKL. V was pared by 1 base and J by 5 bases, with 14 bases between. Here the CDR3 DNA reads TGCGCCAGCAGCCAAGCGAACGTAATTGGGGAGACCCAGTACTTC. Translated, it gives CASSQANVIGETQYF.

Ten or more counts support this clonotype. This chain uses TRBV11-2 with TRBJ1-2; D is unresolved. From germline, CDR1 is SGHAT and CDR2 FQNNGV. Trimming removed 5 bases from V and 0 bases from J, with 10 bases in between. The CDR3 consists of 14 residues. CDR3 sequence: CASSPTAANYGYTF. CDR3 bases: TGTGCCAGCAGCCCCACAGCGGCTAACTATGGCTACACCTTC. Combining the CDR3 with reference TRBV11-2 and TRBJ1-2 gives the whole variable domain EAGVAQSPRYKIIEKRQSVAFWCNPISGHATLYWYQQILGQGPKLLIQFQNNGVVDDSQLPKDRFSAERLKGVDSTLKIQPAKLEDSAVYLCASSPTAANYGYTFGSGTRLTVV.

The table lists this clonotype with many counts. J is TRBJ2-3 and V is TRBV2, with a tentative D call TRBD2 (5 bases). Trimming took 2 bases from V and 1 from J, leaving 10 bases between them. The germline V gene encodes CDR1 SNHLY and CDR2 FYNNEI. This CDR3 has 15 amino acids. This chain's CDR3 is CASSESGVRTDTQYF. The CDR3, as DNA: TGTGCCAGCAGTGAAAGCGGAGTACGCACAGATACGCAGTATTTT.

The rearrangement links TRBV7-9 to TRBJ1-1; TRBD1 matches 7 bases. Unmatched junction bases numbered 3, after V lost 5 bases and J lost 3 bases. This CDR3 has 13 residues. Per the germline V gene, CDR1 is SEHNR and CDR2 is FQNEAQ (reference sequence). CDR3 DNA sequence: TGTGCCAGCAGCCTACAGGGGCACACTGAAGCTTTCTTT. It codes for CASSLQGHTEAFF.

The table lists this clonotype with many counts. This rearrangement joins TRBV6-5 to TRBJ2-5, with TRBD2 identical over 10 bases. Germline V CDR1 and CDR2: MNHEY, SVGAGI. The CDR3 is 15 residues long. Losses at the gene ends were 0 bases for V and 2 bases for J; bases not matched to a gene: 0. The CDR3 nucleotides are TGTGCCAGCAGTTACTCAGCGGGGGGGCAAGAGACCCAGTACTTC. As protein: CASSYSAGGQETQYF.

This clonotype was recorded at least ten times. The chain carries TRBV6-1 and TRBJ1-2; no reliable D call. V was trimmed by 6 bases and J by 3 bases, leaving 14 bases between them. CDR1 MNHNS and CDR2 SASEGT come from the germline V gene. This CDR3 contains 14 residues. Here the CDR3 reads CASSESQAYYGYTF. As DNA, the CDR3 is TGTGCCAGCAGCGAAAGCCAAGCCTACTATGGCTACACCTTC.

This clonotype was detected ten times or more. CDR3 protein: CASSSGQGFTYEQYF. The CDR3 coding sequence is TGTGCCAGCAGTTCTGGACAGGGATTTACATACGAGCAGTACTTC. The rearrangement links TRBV12-3 or TRBV12-4 to TRBJ2-7, with TRBD1 matching over 8 bases. The V and J ends lost 4 bases and 4 bases, in that order; junction bases with no gene match: 9. The CDR3 covers 15 residues.

This clonotype was recorded at least ten times. The chain combines TRBV7-9 with TRBJ2-5, with unresolved D. The CDR3 is made up of 12 amino acids. Germline V gene data show CDR1 as SEHNR and CDR2 as FQNEAQ (reference sequence). Deletions cut 2 bases from V and 2 bases from J, with 3 bases between. CDR3 DNA: TGTGCCAGCAGCTTAATTCAAGAGACCCAGTACTTC. It is translated as CASSLIQETQYF.

The chain links TRBV12-3 or TRBV12-4 to TRBJ2-1; 9 bases are a match to TRBD1. V dropped 5 bases and J dropped 2; count of bases not matched to a gene: 10. The CDR3 covers 17 residues. CDR3 bases: TGTGCCAGCAGTGACCCACTCCGGGACAGGGCCTACAATGAGCAGTTCTTC. Amino acid sequence: CASSDPLRDRAYNEQFF.

This clonotype was detected many times. The V call is TRBV29-1, the J call TRBJ2-7; TRBD2 agrees at 9 bases. In germline, CDR1 is SQVTM, CDR2 ANQGSEA. The trim removed 2 bases at V and 0 bases at J, leaving 5 bases unmatched. CDR3 length: 15 amino acids. In DNA, the CDR3 is TGCAGCGTTGAATGGACTAGCGCAGGCTCCTACGAGCAGTACTTC. This codes for CSVEWTSAGSYEQYF.

This clonotype was seen ten or more times. The rearrangement uses TRBV19 and TRBJ2-7, with 8 bases matching TRBD1. CDR1 and CDR2 (germline): LNHDA, SQIVND (reference sequence). The CDR3 consists of 14 residues. V trimming: 4 bases; J trimming: 3 bases; junction bases outside the gene matches: 5. CDR3 in amino acids: CASSSRGLSYEQYF. The CDR3 bases are TGTGCCAGTAGTAGCAGGGGGCTCAGCTACGAGCAGTACTTC.